This T cell receptor (beta chain) was profiled in a study of blood T cell repertoires in COVID-19. Study overall: Italy, Spain and the United States were the sources of the convalescent and acute COVID-19 samples. PBMCs, B-cell-depleted T cells, or T cells were the source of the cDNA or gDNA that made up the material.

Germline V gives CDR1 SGHTA, CDR2 FQGNSA. The CDR3 is 16 amino acids. V shed 0 bases and J 5 bases; nucleotides not matched to a gene: 8. In the original workflow: By means of reference gene primer amplification, nucleated cell counts were estimated. Here immunoSEQ multiplex PCR was the method, and the copy in TCRdb shows in-frame clones only, minus some. D and trimming come from the DNA, and the V and J calls and clone size come from that table. The sample lists about 160,000 clones, roughly 87% seen once, with approximately 4.1% in the top ten. The clonotype comes from a woman aged 60-75 years with active or convalescent COVID-19. The J gene is TRBJ1-2, the V gene TRBV7-2, with TRBD1 matching 8 bases. Sample: peripheral blood. As DNA, the CDR3 is TGTGCCAGCAGCTTAGCGGGAGGACAGGGCCTATATGGCTACACCTTC. Translated: CASSLAGGQGLYGYTF.